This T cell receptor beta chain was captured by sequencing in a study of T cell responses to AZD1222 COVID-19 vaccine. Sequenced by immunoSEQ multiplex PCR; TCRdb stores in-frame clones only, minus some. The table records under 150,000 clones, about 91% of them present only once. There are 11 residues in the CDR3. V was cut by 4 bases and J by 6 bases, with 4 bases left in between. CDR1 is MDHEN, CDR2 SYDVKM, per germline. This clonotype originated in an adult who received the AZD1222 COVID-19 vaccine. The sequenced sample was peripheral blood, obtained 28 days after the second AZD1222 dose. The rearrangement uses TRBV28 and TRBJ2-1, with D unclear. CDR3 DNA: TGTGCCAGCAGTTCCAGCAATGAGCAGTTCTTC. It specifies CASSSSNEQFF.